These 26 T cell receptor beta chains were sequenced from one sample in a study of shared clonotypes between healthy human individuals. Clones were sequenced by immunoSEQ multiplex PCR, and TCRdb holds only the in-frame ones, with some missing. The data contain about half a million clones, roughly three quarters of them seen just once; the ten biggest clones take up under 15%. Material: PBMCs. The receptors were sampled from a woman aged 35 to 49 in good health. Some clones in this sample may be carry-over from other donors' samples.

The chain carries TRBV4-3 and TRBJ2-2; no clear D gene. V was trimmed by 2 bases and J by 0 bases, leaving 7 bases between them. The CDR3 consists of 15 residues. Looked up from germline, CDR1 is LGHNA and CDR2 is YSLEER. The CDR3 sequence is CASSQRTANTGELFF. In DNA form, the CDR3 reads TGCGCCAGCAGCCAAAGGACCGCGAACACCGGGGAGCTGTTTTTT.

V gene TRBV7-3 combines with J gene TRBJ1-1, with a possible D match to TRBD1 (5 bases). The CDR3 loop spans 14 amino acids. V lost 5 bases, J lost 0 bases, and 10 bases lay in between. Germline V lookup: CDR1 SGHTA, CDR2 FQGTGA. This CDR3 reads CASSPDSMNTEAFF. DNA of the CDR3: TGTGCCAGCAGCCCCGACAGCATGAACACTGAAGCTTTCTTT.

V and J are TRBV6-1 and TRBJ1-4; D gene ambiguous. The ends were cut back, 10 bases at V and 8 bases at J, with 17 bases in the middle. In germline, CDR1 is MNHNS, CDR2 SASEGT. This CDR3 comprises 13 residues. For the CDR3, the DNA is TGTGCCACCCAGGAACCCCCAGACGAAAAACTGTTTTTT. Translating gives CATQEPPDEKLFF.

This chain joins TRBV9 and TRBJ2-1; D gene unclear. V lost 0 bases, J lost 0 bases, and 4 bases lay in between. Germline V lookup: CDR1 SGDLS, CDR2 YYNGEE. The CDR3 covers 14 residues. Here the CDR3 DNA reads TGTGCCAGCAGCGTAGCCACCTCCTACAATGAGCAGTTCTTC. Translating it yields CASSVATSYNEQFF.

This chain connects TRBV28 to TRBJ2-7; tentative D call: TRBD1 (5 bases). From germline, CDR1 is MDHEN and CDR2 SYDVKM. This CDR3 has 12 amino acids. V was clipped by 5 bases and J by 4 bases, with 9 bases between them. CDR3 sequence: CASSQGGYEQYF. In DNA form, the CDR3 reads TGTGCCAGCAGTCAGGGTGGTTACGAGCAGTACTTC.

The chain couples TRBV7-2 to TRBJ2-1; D may correspond to TRBD1 or TRBD2 (5 bases each). This CDR3 is built from 13 residues. V was cut by 6 bases and J by 3 bases, with 9 bases left in between. Per germline, CDR1 SGHTA and CDR2 FQGNSA. CDR3 residues: CASRTDYYNEQFF. The CDR3 nucleotides are TGTGCCAGCAGGACAGACTACTACAATGAGCAGTTCTTC.

Notes on this clone: A far larger clone lies a single base away; this is likely a read error. The rearrangement joins TRBV30 to TRBJ2-6, with TRBD1 as a possible D gene (6 bases). Trimming left V 2 bases short and J 2 bases short, with 13 bases between. Germline V gene lookup returns CDR1 GTSNPN and CDR2 SVGIG (reference sequence). The CDR3 sequence is 16 residues long. The CDR3 bases are TGTGCCTGGAGTAAATCATGGGGGCCTGGGGCCAACGTCCTGACTTTC. Amino acid sequence: CAWSKSWGPGANVLTF. Drawing the rest from reference TRBV30 and TRBJ2-6, the complete variable domain is SQTIHQWPATLVQPVGSPLSLECTVEGTSNPNLYWYRQAAGRGLQLLFYSVGIGQISSEVPQNLSASRPQDRQFILSSKKLLLSDSGFYLCAWSKSWGPGANVLTFGAGSRLTVL.

Points on this clone: Other nucleotide sequences in the sample specify the same CDR3. The chain uses TRBV30 and TRBJ1-2, with TRBD1 identical over 8 bases. This CDR3 has 14 amino acids. V gave up 5 bases and J gave up 0 bases; unmatched junction bases: 5. Germline V gives CDR1 GTSNPN, CDR2 SVGIG (reference sequence). The CDR3 region has the DNA TGTGCCTGGGAGAGGGACAGGACTAACTATGGCTACACCTTC. Protein: CAWERDRTNYGYTF.

This clone has a single count. This sequence joins TRBV18 and TRBJ1-2, with D possibly matching TRBD1 (6 bases). V lost 6 bases to trimming and J lost 3 bases, with 11 bases between them. From germline, CDR1 is KGHSH and CDR2 LQKENI. This CDR3 comprises 13 residues. In nucleotides, the CDR3 is TGTGCCAGCTCCCGGGGGGCAGACTATGGCTACACCTTC. Encoded protein: CASSRGADYGYTF.

This sequence joins TRBV7-2 and TRBJ2-5, with TRBD2 matching over 12 bases. Trimming cost V 6 bases and J 4 bases; bases outside gene matches: 6. The CDR3 spans 15 residues. The V gene's germline CDR1 is SGHTA and CDR2 FQGNSA. CDR3 in amino acids: CASRRGLAGRETQYF. CDR3 coding DNA: TGTGCCAGCAGAAGAGGACTAGCGGGAAGAGAGACCCAGTACTTC.

This rearrangement joins TRBV6-5 to TRBJ1-5; D not resolved. Trimming shortened V by 5 bases and J by 7 bases, and 18 bases separated the two germline ends. Per germline, CDR1 MNHEY and CDR2 SVGAGI. The CDR3 is 15 residues long. The CDR3 sequence is CASSPLPLGRQPQHF. CDR3 in DNA: TGTGCCAGCAGTCCTCTCCCTCTAGGCCGGCAGCCCCAGCATTTT.

The rearrangement uses TRBV27 and TRBJ2-7; TRBD1 is a possible D gene (5 bases). V shed 6 bases and J shed 5 bases, with 20 bases lying between them. Looked up from germline, CDR1 is MNHEY and CDR2 is SMNVEV (reference sequence). The CDR3 runs 15 residues. The CDR3 sequence: CASRPRLGVSHEQYF. The CDR3 DNA reads TGTGCCAGCAGGCCGCGATTAGGGGTGTCCCACGAGCAGTACTTC.

Turning to this clone: This is likely an artifact of a read error, given a far larger clone one base away. DNA of the CDR3: TGTGCCAGCAGCCAAGGTCAGCGGGAGGCCCATGAGCAGTTCTTC. Its protein is CASSQGQREAHEQFF. This chain connects TRBV14 to TRBJ2-1, with 9 bases that match TRBD2. This CDR3 comprises 15 residues. The germline V gene has CDR1 SGHDN and CDR2 FVKESK. V was pared by 1 base and J by 8 bases, with 6 bases of the junction left unmatched.

The rearrangement uses TRBV9 and TRBJ1-4; tentative D call: TRBD1 (6 bases). The CDR3 is 10 amino acids. The germline V gene encodes CDR1 SGDLS and CDR2 YYNGEE. The CDR3 DNA is TGTTCGGGACATTATGAAAAACTGTTTTTT. Translation gives CSGHYEKLFF. The whole variable domain, remainder taken from reference TRBV9 and TRBJ1-4, is DSGVTQTPKHLITATGQRVTLRCSPRSGDLSVYWYQQSLDQGLQFLIQYYNGEERAKGNILERFSAQQFPDLHSELNLSSLELGDSALYFCSGHYEKLFFGSGTQLSVL.

The chain carries TRBV5-1 and TRBJ1-1; 7 nucleotides match TRBD1. CDR3 length equals 14 residues. Trimming cost V 1 base and J 6 bases; bases outside gene matches: 6. The germline V gene has CDR1 SGHRS and CDR2 YFSETQ. The CDR3 nucleotides read TGCGCCAGCAGCTTGCAGCAGGGGGTCGCTGAAGCTTTCTTT. Translated, it gives CASSLQQGVAEAFF.

The J gene is TRBJ1-2, the V gene TRBV7-2, with a weak D call TRBD1 (6 bases). The V end lost 2 bases, the J end lost 7 bases, and 11 bases lay between the germline ends. The CDR3 is 13 residues long. The germline gives CDR1 SGHTA, CDR2 FQGNSA. This chain's CDR3 is CASSLLGGPGYTF. The CDR3 coding sequence is TGTGCCAGCAGCTTACTCGGGGGCCCTGGCTACACCTTC.

The gene calls are TRBV5-1 and TRBJ2-3, with TRBD1 matching 9 bases. Germline CDR1 SGHRS, CDR2 YFSETQ. V lost 0 bases and J lost 3; bases outside the gene matches: 2. The CDR3 is 15 amino acids. This chain's CDR3 is CASSLVDRGTDTQYF. The CDR3 coding sequence is TGCGCCAGCAGCTTGGTGGACAGGGGTACAGATACGCAGTATTTT.

The chain uses TRBV4-2 and TRBJ2-4; TRBD2 aligns across 7 bases. Germline loops: CDR1 LGHNA, CDR2 YNFKEQ. After removal of 4 bases from V and 1 base from J, the junction contained 10 bases not matched to a gene. The CDR3 runs to 17 residues. The CDR3 sequence: CASSPRGGVGAKNIQYF. CDR3 nucleotides: TGTGCCAGCAGCCCCCGGGGAGGGGTCGGGGCCAAAAACATTCAGTACTTC.

Note on this clone: This may arise from a read error, as a much more abundant clone is one base away. This rearrangement joins TRBV5-1 to TRBJ2-5; 13 bases fit TRBD2. The CDR3 sequence is 17 residues long. The germline V gene has CDR1 SGHRS and CDR2 YFSETQ. J lost 4 bases, V lost 7 bases, and 13 bases had no gene match. CDR3: CASGPGLAGFWGETQYF. In DNA form, the CDR3 reads TGCGCCAGCGGCCCGGGACTAGCGGGATTCTGGGGAGAGACCCAGTACTTC.

The V and J genes are TRBV5-5 and TRBJ2-7; the D gene is possibly TRBD2 (6 bases). Germline V gives CDR1 SGHKS, CDR2 YYEKEE (reference sequence). The CDR3 loop spans 14 amino acids. V was pared by 6 bases and J by 0 bases, with 13 bases between. The chain's CDR3 is CASTPREHSYEQYF. As DNA, the CDR3 is TGTGCCAGCACCCCTCGGGAGCACTCCTACGAGCAGTACTTC.

This clone was seen a single time. The J gene is TRBJ1-2, the V gene TRBV2; D unresolved. The CDR3 has 12 amino acids. Trimming removed 6 bases from V and 1 base from J, with 6 bases in between. The germline CDR1 and CDR2 sequences are SNHLY and FYNNEI. The CDR3 spells CASRGFNYGYTF. The CDR3 DNA reads TGTGCCAGCAGGGGGTTTAACTATGGCTACACCTTC. The variable domain in full, with the rest retrieved from reference TRBV2 and TRBJ1-2, is EPEVTQTPSHQVTQMGQEVILRCVPISNHLYFYWYRQILGQKVEFLVSFYNNEISEKSEIFDDQFSVERPDGSNFTLKIRSTKLEDSAMYFCASRGFNYGYTFGSGTRLTVV.

The chain is built from TRBV28 and TRBJ2-1; D ambiguous. CDR1 MDHEN and CDR2 SYDVKM come from the germline V gene. Trimming shortened V by 5 bases and J by 4 bases, and 18 bases separated the two germline ends. CDR3 length: 16 residues. The CDR3 spells CASSIPESLFYNEQFF. In nucleotides, the CDR3 is TGTGCCAGCAGTATCCCGGAGTCCCTTTTTTACAATGAGCAGTTCTTC.

This chain connects TRBV19 to TRBJ1-5, with no clear D. The germline V and J ends were trimmed by 5 bases and 4 bases, with 18 bases remaining between them. This CDR3 has 16 amino acids. CDR1 and CDR2 from the germline V gene are LNHDA and SQIVND (reference sequence). CDR3 residues: CASSLSSWGGNQPQHF. DNA of the CDR3: TGTGCCAGTAGTCTCTCCTCGTGGGGTGGAAATCAGCCCCAGCATTTT.

This chain links TRBV30 with TRBJ1-2; unclear D gene. Germline V CDR1 and CDR2: GTSNPN, SVGIG (reference sequence). The CDR3 totals 11 residues. Trimming took off 4 bases at V and 2 bases at J, with 5 bases between the two ends. CDR3 residues: CAWTENYGYTF. CDR3 sequence (DNA): TGTGCCTGGACAGAGAACTATGGCTACACCTTC.

This clone was detected only a few times. The chain carries TRBV28 and TRBJ2-1; TRBD2 matches at 7 bases. This CDR3 comprises 15 residues. Trimming cost V 2 bases and J 8 bases; bases outside gene matches: 9. The germline CDR1 and CDR2 sequences are MDHEN and SYDVKM. The CDR3 here is CASSLRGSQVDEQFF. DNA for the CDR3: TGTGCCAGCAGTTTACGCGGGAGTCAAGTCGATGAGCAGTTCTTC.

In this sample, this clone turned up once. The chain couples TRBV29-1 to TRBJ2-3; D is unclear. CDR1 is SQVTM, CDR2 ANQGSEA, per germline. The CDR3 is 13 residues long. V dropped 0 bases and J dropped 5 bases, with 9 bases sitting between them. The CDR3: CSVEETQVDTQYF. CDR3 nucleotide sequence: TGCAGCGTTGAAGAGACTCAAGTAGATACGCAGTATTTT.